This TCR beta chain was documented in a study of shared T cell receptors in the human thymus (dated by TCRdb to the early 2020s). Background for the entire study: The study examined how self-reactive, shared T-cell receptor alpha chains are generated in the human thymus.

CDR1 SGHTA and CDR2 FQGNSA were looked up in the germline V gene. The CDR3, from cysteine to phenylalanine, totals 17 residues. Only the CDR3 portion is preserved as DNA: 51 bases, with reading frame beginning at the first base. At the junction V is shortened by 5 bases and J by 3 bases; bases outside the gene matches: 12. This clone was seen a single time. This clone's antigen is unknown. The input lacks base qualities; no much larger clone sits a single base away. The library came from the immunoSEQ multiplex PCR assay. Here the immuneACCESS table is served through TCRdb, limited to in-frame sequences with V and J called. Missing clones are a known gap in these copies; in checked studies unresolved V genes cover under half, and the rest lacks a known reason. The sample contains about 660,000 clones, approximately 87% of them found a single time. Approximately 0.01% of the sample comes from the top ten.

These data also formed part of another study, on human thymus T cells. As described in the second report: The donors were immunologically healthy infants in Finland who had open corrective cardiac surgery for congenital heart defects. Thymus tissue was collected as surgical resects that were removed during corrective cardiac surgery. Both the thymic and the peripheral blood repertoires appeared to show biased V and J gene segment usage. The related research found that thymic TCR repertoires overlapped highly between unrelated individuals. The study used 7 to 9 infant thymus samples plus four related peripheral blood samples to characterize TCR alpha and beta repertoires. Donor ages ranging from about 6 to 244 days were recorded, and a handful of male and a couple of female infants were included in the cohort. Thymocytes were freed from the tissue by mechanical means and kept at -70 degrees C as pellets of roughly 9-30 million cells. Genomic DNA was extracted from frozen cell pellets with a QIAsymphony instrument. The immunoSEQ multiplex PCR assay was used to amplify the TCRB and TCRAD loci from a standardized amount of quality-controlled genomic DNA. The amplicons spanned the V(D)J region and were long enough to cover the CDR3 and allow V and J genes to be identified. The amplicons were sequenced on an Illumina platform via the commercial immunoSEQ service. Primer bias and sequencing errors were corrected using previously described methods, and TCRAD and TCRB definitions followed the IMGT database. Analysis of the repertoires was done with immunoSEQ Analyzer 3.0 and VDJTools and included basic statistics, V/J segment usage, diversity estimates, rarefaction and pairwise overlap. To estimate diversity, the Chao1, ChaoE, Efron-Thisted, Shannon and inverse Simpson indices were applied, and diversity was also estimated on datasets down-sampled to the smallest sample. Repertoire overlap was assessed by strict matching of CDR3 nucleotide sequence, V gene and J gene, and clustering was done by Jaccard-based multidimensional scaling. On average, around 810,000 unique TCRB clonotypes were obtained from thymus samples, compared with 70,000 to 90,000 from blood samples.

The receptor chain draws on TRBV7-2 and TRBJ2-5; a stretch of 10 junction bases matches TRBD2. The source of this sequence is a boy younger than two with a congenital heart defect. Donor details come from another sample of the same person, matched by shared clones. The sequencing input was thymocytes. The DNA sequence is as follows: TGTGCCAGCAGCCAACCCATCAGCGGGGGGGAAAAAGAGACCCAGTACTTC. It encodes CASSQPISGGEKETQYF.